This TCR beta chain was observed in a study of beta chain features in type 1 diabetes. Trimming cost V 8 bases and J 0 bases; bases outside gene matches: 5. Germline assignment: CDR1 MGHDK and CDR2 SYGVNS. This CDR3 contains 14 residues. In its sample, this clone was seen a few times. The entirety of the isolated RNA underwent reverse transcription, so expressed TCRB transcripts were sequenced. This table comes from immunoSEQ multiplex PCR, and its TCRdb copy is limited to in-frame clones, with some not included. The sample records some 500,000 clones, 10% to 12% being singletons. Sequenced material: naive CD4+ T cells from blood. The chain is built from TRBV25-1 and TRBJ2-3, with 7 bases matching TRBD2. This receptor was taken from a woman under 30 in good health. The CDR3 is CASSSGLSTDTQYF. In DNA form, the CDR3 reads TGTGCCAGCTCTAGCGGCCTAAGCACAGATACGCAGTATTTT.